These T cell receptor beta chains were read from a single sample in a study of T-cell memory formation after mild COVID-19. TCRdb re-analysed the 5' RACE reads in MiXCR, keeping a single row per CDR3 protein. This sample has about 350,000 distinct CDR3 sequences; about 13% occur once, and the top ten carry approximately 22%. The specimen was PBMCs or a T cell subset sorted from them (not recorded which). These receptors originate from a man between 18 and 29 years old who had mild COVID-19 (a few samples of this study predate the infection). Cell type and time point are not known. CDR3s include the opening cysteine and the closing phenylalanine or tryptophan. The D gene is left open where the match is weak. A clone size is listed for some rows: how often the clone was seen (once, few, many), or a class if it is expanded.

d_call	j_call	v_call	clone_size	cdr3_length	cdr3_aa	cdr3_nt
TRBD2	TRBJ2-1	TRBV10-3	NA	16	CAISESTSGGLPEQFF	TGTGCCATCAGTGAGTCGACTAGCGGGGGCCTACCTGAGCAGTTCTTC
NA	TRBJ2-1	TRBV7-2	few	15	CASSLRAVVGNEQFF	TGTGCCAGCAGCCTAAGGGCAGTAGTTGGCAATGAGCAGTTCTTC
NA	TRBJ1-1	TRBV24-1	NA	12	CATMGGNTEAFF	TGTGCCACCATGGGGGGAAACACTGAAGCTTTCTTT
NA	TRBJ2-3	TRBV28	NA	16	CASSSSGGASTDTQYF	TGTGCCAGCAGTTCCTCCGGCGGGGCGAGCACAGATACGCAGTATTTT
NA	TRBJ2-7	TRBV6-2/TRBV6-3	few	13	CASMWRSSYEQYF	TGTGCCAGCATGTGGAGGAGCTCCTACGAGCAGTACTTC
NA	TRBJ1-1	TRBV11-2	many	12	CASSPVFEGAFF	TGTGCCAGCAGCCCCGTTTTCGAGGGAGCTTTCTTT
NA	TRBJ2-7	TRBV21-1	NA	14	CASPDGQGAHEQYF	TGTGCCAGCCCCGACGGACAGGGGGCGCACGAGCAGTACTTC
TRBD1	TRBJ1-2	TRBV7-3	few	13	CACSFQGGYGYTF	TGTGCCTGCAGTTTTCAGGGGGGCTATGGCTACACCTTC
TRBD1	TRBJ2-2	TRBV24-1	NA	16	CATSDLPGQGPGELFF	TGTGCCACCAGTGATCTCCCGGGACAGGGGCCCGGGGAGCTGTTTTTT
NA	TRBJ1-5	TRBV7-2	many	16	CASSFDLSRINQPQHF	TGTGCCAGCAGCTTCGATCTGAGCCGGATCAATCAGCCCCAGCATTTT
TRBD1	TRBJ1-1	TRBV6-5	few	14	CASHGQGSKTEAFF	TGTGCCAGCCACGGACAGGGAAGTAAGACTGAAGCTTTCTTT
TRBD2	TRBJ2-7	TRBV6-2/TRBV6-3	few	15	CASSFIAGGPYEQYF	TGTGCCAGCAGTTTCATAGCGGGGGGGCCCTACGAGCAGTACTTC
TRBD1	TRBJ1-1	TRBV4-2	many	15	CASGNMGQGSTEAFF	TGTGCCAGCGGGAATATGGGACAGGGCAGCACTGAAGCTTTCTTT
NA	TRBJ1-1	TRBV7-9	few	14	CASSLEGFSTEAFF	TGTGCCAGCAGCTTAGAAGGGTTTAGCACTGAAGCTTTCTTT
TRBD1	TRBJ2-6	TRBV18	few	14	CASSSSGGGDVLTF	TGTGCCAGCTCATCCTCAGGGGGCGGCGACGTCCTGACTTTC
TRBD1	TRBJ2-7	TRBV6-5	NA	14	CASSYNGQDYEQYF	TGTGCCAGCAGTTATAATGGACAGGACTACGAGCAGTACTTC
NA	TRBJ1-1	TRBV9	NA	14	CASSPSGAPTEAFF	TGTGCCAGCAGCCCCAGCGGAGCGCCCACTGAAGCTTTCTTT
TRBD2	TRBJ2-5	TRBV20-1	NA	12	CSAVAGQETQYF	TGCAGTGCGGTAGCGGGTCAAGAGACCCAGTACTTC
TRBD2	TRBJ2-5	TRBV5-1	many	15	CASSLGLAGEETQYF	TGCGCCAGCAGCTTGGGACTAGCGGGCGAAGAGACCCAGTACTTC
TRBD2	TRBJ2-7	TRBV7-2	few	18	CASSLALGLASPSYEQYF	TGTGCCAGCAGCTTAGCCCTAGGACTAGCGAGTCCCTCCTACGAGCAGTACTTC
NA	TRBJ2-2	TRBV20-1	few	13	CSARGAGTGELFF	TGCAGTGCTAGAGGCGCGGGTACCGGGGAGCTGTTTTTT
NA	TRBJ2-3	TRBV29-1	NA	13	CSVESGAQDTQYF	TGCAGCGTTGAGTCGGGGGCCCAGGATACGCAGTATTTT
NA	TRBJ2-3	TRBV4-3	few	14	CASSQGRGLDTQYF	TGCGCCAGCAGCCAGGGGCGGGGTTTAGATACGCAGTATTTT
NA	TRBJ2-3	TRBV10-3	many	15	CAISTGTTSTDTQYF	TGTGCCATCAGTACTGGGACAACTAGCACAGATACGCAGTATTTT
TRBD2	TRBJ2-7	TRBV4-3	few	18	CASSQEWVAGIFSYEQYF	TGCGCCAGCAGCCAAGAATGGGTAGCGGGGATCTTCTCCTACGAGCAGTACTTC
TRBD2	TRBJ2-3	TRBV20-1	many	15	CSANLAGGFTDTQYF	TGCAGTGCCAACCTAGCGGGGGGCTTCACAGATACGCAGTATTTT
NA	TRBJ1-3	TRBV9	NA	16	CASSLAGQVSGNTIYF	TGTGCCAGCAGCTTGGCCGGACAAGTCTCTGGAAACACCATATATTTT
NA	TRBJ1-2	TRBV20-1	NA	14	CSARQPGSDYGYTF	TGCAGTGCTAGGCAGCCAGGGAGTGACTATGGCTACACCTTC
NA	TRBJ1-4	TRBV4-3	many	13	CASSQGGDEKLFF	TGCGCCAGCAGCCAAGGGGGGGACGAAAAACTGTTTTTT
NA	TRBJ2-2	TRBV4-1	medium-sized	12	CASSQGTGELFF	TGTGCCAGCAGCCAGGGAACCGGGGAGCTGTTTTTT
NA	TRBJ2-1	TRBV7-2	few	16	CASSFPLGRTDNEQFF	TGTGCCAGCAGCTTTCCACTGGGGCGGACTGACAATGAGCAGTTCTTC
TRBD2	TRBJ2-4	TRBV3-1	NA	15	CASSQGSGGRNIQYF	TGTGCCAGCAGCCAAGGTAGCGGGGGGAGAAACATTCAGTACTTC
NA	TRBJ1-2	TRBV4-3	few	16	CASSQRGGGENYGYTF	TGCGCCAGCAGCCAAAGAGGTGGAGGGGAAAACTATGGCTACACCTTC
NA	TRBJ1-5	TRBV20-1	NA	12	CSATGPNQPQHF	TGCAGTGCTACGGGCCCCAATCAGCCCCAGCATTTT
TRBD2	TRBJ2-5	TRBV5-1	few	17	CASSLGSGGLAYETQYF	TGCGCCAGCAGCCTGGGGAGCGGGGGGCTGGCGTATGAGACCCAGTACTTC
NA	TRBJ1-2	TRBV6-5	NA	13	CASSYGANYGYTF	TGTGCCAGCAGTTATGGAGCTAACTATGGCTACACCTTC
TRBD1	TRBJ2-1	TRBV2	few	14	CATILPGTDNEQFF	TGTGCCACCATCCTCCCCGGGACAGACAATGAGCAGTTCTTC
NA	TRBJ2-3	TRBV30	few	14	CAWSGGAPTDTQYF	TGTGCCTGGAGTGGAGGGGCTCCCACAGATACGCAGTATTTT
TRBD2	TRBJ2-7	TRBV7-2	NA	15	CASSYASGYSYEQYF	TGTGCCAGCAGCTATGCTAGCGGGTATTCCTACGAGCAGTACTTC
TRBD1	TRBJ2-7	TRBV12-5	NA	13	CASGGTGVGEQYF	TGTGCTAGTGGTGGGACAGGGGTCGGCGAGCAGTACTTC
NA	TRBJ1-6	TRBV5-6	many	14	CASSLEVWESPLHF	TGTGCCAGCAGCTTGGAAGTTTGGGAATCACCCCTCCACTTT
NA	TRBJ2-1	TRBV7-9	many	13	CASSWGQPNEQFF	TGTGCCAGCAGCTGGGGGCAACCCAATGAGCAGTTCTTC
TRBD1	TRBJ2-7	TRBV6-6	many	16	CASSYSLPGQSYEQYF	TGTGCCAGCAGTTACTCCCTCCCGGGACAGTCCTACGAGCAGTACTTC
TRBD2	TRBJ2-1	TRBV19	many	13	CASSIQVAGHPFF	TGTGCCAGTAGTATTCAGGTAGCGGGGCACCCGTTCTTC
NA	TRBJ2-5	TRBV11-2	few	13	CASSLEVGETQYF	TGTGCCAGCAGCTTAGAAGTAGGAGAGACCCAGTACTTC
TRBD1	TRBJ1-2	TRBV7-6	few	18	CASSLGGGGQGEKYGYTF	TGTGCCAGCAGCTTAGGAGGGGGAGGACAGGGAGAAAAGTATGGCTACACCTTC
TRBD2	TRBJ2-5	TRBV29-1	few	14	CSVGGTSGRETQYF	TGCAGCGTTGGAGGGACTAGCGGAAGAGAGACCCAGTACTTC